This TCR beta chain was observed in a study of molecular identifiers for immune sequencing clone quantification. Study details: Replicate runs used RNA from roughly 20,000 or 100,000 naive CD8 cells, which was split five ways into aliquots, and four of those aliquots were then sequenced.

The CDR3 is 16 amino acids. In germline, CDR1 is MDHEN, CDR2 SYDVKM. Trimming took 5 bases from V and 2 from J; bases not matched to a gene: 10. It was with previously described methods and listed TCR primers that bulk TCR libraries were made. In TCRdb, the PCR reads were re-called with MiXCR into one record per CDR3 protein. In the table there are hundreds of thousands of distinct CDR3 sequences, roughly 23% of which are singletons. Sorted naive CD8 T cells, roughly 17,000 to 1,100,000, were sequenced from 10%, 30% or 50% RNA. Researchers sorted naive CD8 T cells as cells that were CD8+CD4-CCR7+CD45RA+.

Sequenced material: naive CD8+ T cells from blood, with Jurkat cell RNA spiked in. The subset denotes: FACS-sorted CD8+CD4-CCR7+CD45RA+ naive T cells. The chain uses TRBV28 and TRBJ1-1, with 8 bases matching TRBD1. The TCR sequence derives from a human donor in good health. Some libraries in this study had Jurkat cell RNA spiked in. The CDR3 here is CASSTTGARGNTEAFF. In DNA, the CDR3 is TGTGCCAGCAGTACGACAGGGGCTAGGGGAAACACTGAAGCTTTCTTT.